This T cell receptor beta chain was captured by sequencing in a study of blood T cell repertoires in COVID-19. About the study: In each case, the material was cDNA or gDNA derived from T cells, B-cell-depleted T cells, or PBMCs.

The V gene end was trimmed by 11 bases and the J gene end by 6 bases; junction bases not matched to a gene: 6. CDR1 is MNHEY and CDR2 is SVGAGI in the germline V gene. The CDR3 runs 13 residues. Methods used by the authors: It was from reference gene primer amplification that nucleated cell counts were estimated. Generated by immunoSEQ multiplex PCR, the TCRdb table keeps only in-frame clones and is missing some. The V and J calls and clone size were taken over from that table, and D and trimming were inferred from the DNA. The sample holds 60,000 to 65,000 clones, roughly 84% seen once. In its sample, this clone was seen a few times.

This clonotype was sampled from a woman aged 80 or over with active or convalescent COVID-19. Sequences were obtained from peripheral blood. V usage is TRBV6-5 and J usage is TRBJ1-4; 10 bases line up with TRBD1. The CDR3 sequence is CASQGQGYEKLFF. In nucleotides, the CDR3 is TGTGCCTCGCAGGGACAGGGGTATGAAAAACTGTTTTTT.